This T cell receptor (beta chain) comes out of a study of sequential checkpoint blockade in melanoma. Turning to the study itself: Patients were randomized 1:1 to nivolumab-then-ipilimumab or ipilimumab-then-nivolumab first-line. Each arm's sequence ended with maintenance nivolumab.

The CDR3 sequence is 15 residues long. Germline V gene sequence: CDR1 MNHEY, CDR2 SVGAGI. Trimming removed 6 bases from V and 0 bases from J, with 11 bases in between. Treatment defined: randomized to nivolumab then ipilimumab (arm A) or the reverse (arm B). TCRdb's table, derived via immunoSEQ multiplex PCR, lists solely in-frame clones and lacks some. Among 40,000 or so clones, roughly 88% were seen once, and the ten largest hold roughly an eighth. The chain joins TRBV6-5 to TRBJ1-4; perhaps TRBD1 as D (5 bases). The sequences come from CD8+ T cells sorted from blood (inferred from file names), collected from a patient given nivolumab and ipilimumab in sequence. This sequence was found in a human donor with melanoma. The CDR3 spells CASRTRGSTNEKLFF. CDR3 DNA sequence: TGTGCCAGCAGAACTCGGGGGTCAACTAATGAAAAACTGTTTTTT.